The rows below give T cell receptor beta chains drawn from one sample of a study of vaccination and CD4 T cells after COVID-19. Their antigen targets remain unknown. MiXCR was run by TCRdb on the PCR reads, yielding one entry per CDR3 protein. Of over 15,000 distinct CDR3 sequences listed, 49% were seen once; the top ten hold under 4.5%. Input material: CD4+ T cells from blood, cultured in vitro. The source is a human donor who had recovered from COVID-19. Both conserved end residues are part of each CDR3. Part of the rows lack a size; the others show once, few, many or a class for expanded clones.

CASSSTGPRRNQPQHF	-	TRBV6-2/TRBV6-3
CASRPLRQGSYEQYF	-	TRBV27
CASSQDRVYTEAFF	few	TRBV4-1
CASSLEPSGRTYNEQFF	-	TRBV12-3/TRBV12-4
CASSLAAGTGNTGELFF	-	TRBV7-2
CASSLMAVSSYNSPLHF	-	TRBV7-2
CSATKRQLQETQYF	-	TRBV20-1
CASSYSQYQPQHF	-	TRBV6-5
CASSQEDGNEQFF	once	TRBV4-1
CASSPGAVSVTF	-	TRBV6-1
CASRTRDKLTYNEQFF	-	TRBV6-1
CASTPKLQQNTGELFF	-	TRBV7-8
CAGSDSRETQYF	-	TRBV2
CASSPAGPNNQPQHF	-	TRBV19
CSAGDRSGNTIYF	-	TRBV20-1
CASTPLRSQETQYF	-	TRBV11-3
CASRSGGQSYEQYF	few	TRBV6-1
CASSTGSTNTEAFF	few	TRBV6-1
CASSLVGGLNQPQHF	-	TRBV12-3/TRBV12-4
CASSLDIRGNEQFF	-	TRBV7-9
CASSQVTQSNTEAFF	few	TRBV4-2
CASSYRLGPNYGYTF	few	TRBV27
CASSHPPAANQETQYF	few	TRBV6-1
CASSFRGLGYTF	-	TRBV6-5
CASSSGGLALSYEQYF	-	TRBV11-3
CSARDGGSSYNEQFF	-	TRBV20-1
CASSEQSAWRDTNEQFF	few	TRBV25-1
CASSLRAGSAYGYTF	-	TRBV7-2
CASRQGQGYTF	-	TRBV19
CSARDLARGALYYGYTF	-	TRBV20-1
CSASYQSTDTQYF	-	TRBV20-1
CASSWTVIGQPQHF	-	TRBV5-1